The rows below give T cell receptor beta chains drawn from one sample of a study of T-cell reconstitution after alpha-beta-depleted transplantation in children. Each CDR3 protein gets one entry after TCRdb re-called the PCR reads with MiXCR. The data show some 520,000 distinct CDR3 sequences, around a third seen once. The sample was PBMCs from the stem cell graft donor, taken from the stem cell graft. The receptors derive from a human donor who donated a stem cell graft to a child with aplastic anemia. CDR3s include the opening cysteine and the closing phenylalanine or tryptophan. A D gene is named only where the DNA matches it firmly. Clone size is not always given. Where it is, it says once, few, many or a class for expanded clones.

j_gene: TRBJ1-2
abundance: NA
d_gene: NA
v_gene: TRBV18
len: 15
CDR3nt: TGTGCCAGCTCACCATCGGTCAGACTTAACTATGGCTACACCTTC
CDR3aa: CASSPSVRLNYGYTF

j_gene: TRBJ2-3
abundance: few
d_gene: NA
v_gene: TRBV12-3/TRBV12-4
len: 13
CDR3nt: TGTGCCAGCAGTTTAGGTTTAACAGATACGCAGTATTTT
CDR3aa: CASSLGLTDTQYF

j_gene: TRBJ2-5
abundance: few
d_gene: NA
v_gene: TRBV9
len: 13
CDR3nt: TGTGCCAGCAGCGCGGCCCATGGGGAGACCCAGTACTTC
CDR3aa: CASSAAHGETQYF

j_gene: TRBJ2-1
abundance: few
d_gene: TRBD2
v_gene: TRBV20-1
len: 14
CDR3nt: TGCAGTGCTAGAGAAGAACTAGCGGTCAATGAGCAGTTCTTC
CDR3aa: CSAREELAVNEQFF

j_gene: TRBJ2-2
abundance: many
d_gene: NA
v_gene: TRBV20-1
len: 14
CDR3nt: TGCAGTGCTAGGAGGGGCAGGGTCCTCGGGGAGCTGTTTTTT
CDR3aa: CSARRGRVLGELFF

j_gene: TRBJ1-2
abundance: NA
d_gene: TRBD1
v_gene: TRBV9
len: 15
CDR3nt: TGTGCCAGCAGCGCCAGGACAGGGGAGGGCTATGGCTACACCTTC
CDR3aa: CASSARTGEGYGYTF

j_gene: TRBJ2-7
abundance: many
d_gene: NA
v_gene: TRBV7-2
len: 15
CDR3nt: TGTGCCAGCAGCTTAGGTTCAGGGCCCGGGAACGAGCAGTACTTC
CDR3aa: CASSLGSGPGNEQYF

j_gene: TRBJ1-1
abundance: NA
d_gene: TRBD1
v_gene: TRBV12-3/TRBV12-4
len: 13
CDR3nt: TGTGCCAGCAGTTCCCGCGGACAGGGCGGGACTTTCTTT
CDR3aa: CASSSRGQGGTFF

j_gene: TRBJ2-7
abundance: NA
d_gene: TRBD2
v_gene: TRBV12-3/TRBV12-4
len: 12
CDR3nt: TGTGCCAGCAGTCCTGGACTAGCGGTGCAGTACTTC
CDR3aa: CASSPGLAVQYF

j_gene: TRBJ2-2
abundance: NA
d_gene: TRBD1
v_gene: TRBV7-9
len: 16
CDR3nt: TGTGCCAGCAGCCGGGCCGGGACAGGGAACACCGGGGAGCTGTTTTTT
CDR3aa: CASSRAGTGNTGELFF

j_gene: TRBJ2-1
abundance: few
d_gene: TRBD2
v_gene: TRBV28
len: 13
CDR3nt: TGTGCCAGCAGTTTCGGCGGGAGGGGTGAGCAGTTCTTC
CDR3aa: CASSFGGRGEQFF

j_gene: TRBJ2-4
abundance: few
d_gene: TRBD2
v_gene: TRBV11-2
len: 18
CDR3nt: TGTGCCAGCAGCTTATACGGGGCGAGCGGGAGGGCGAAAAACATTCAGTACTTC
CDR3aa: CASSLYGASGRAKNIQYF

j_gene: TRBJ2-7
abundance: NA
d_gene: NA
v_gene: TRBV14
len: 12
CDR3nt: TGTGCCAGCAGCCAATTTGGGGCCGAGCAGTACTTC
CDR3aa: CASSQFGAEQYF

j_gene: TRBJ2-3
abundance: NA
d_gene: NA
v_gene: TRBV5-1
len: 15
CDR3nt: TGCGCCAGCAGCATACAGGTCCCTAGCACAGATACGCAGTATTTT
CDR3aa: CASSIQVPSTDTQYF

j_gene: TRBJ2-4
abundance: NA
d_gene: TRBD2
v_gene: TRBV7-8
len: 14
CDR3nt: TGTGCCAGCAGCCGTTGGACTAGCGAGGGCATTCAGTACTTC
CDR3aa: CASSRWTSEGIQYF

j_gene: TRBJ1-1
abundance: NA
d_gene: TRBD1
v_gene: TRBV5-1
len: 13
CDR3nt: TGCGCCAGCTCCCGACAGGGTAGCACTGAAGCTTTCTTT
CDR3aa: CASSRQGSTEAFF

j_gene: TRBJ1-4
abundance: few
d_gene: NA
v_gene: TRBV30
len: 11
CDR3nt: TGTGCCTGGACCAAAGGCAGGCAGCATTTTTTT
CDR3aa: CAWTKGRQHFF

j_gene: TRBJ2-5
abundance: NA
d_gene: NA
v_gene: TRBV5-1
len: 15
CDR3nt: TGCGCCAGCAGCTTGGCGGACGGTAGACGAGAGACCCAGTACTTC
CDR3aa: CASSLADGRRETQYF

j_gene: TRBJ1-4
abundance: few
d_gene: NA
v_gene: TRBV12-3/TRBV12-4
len: 12
CDR3nt: TGTGCCAGCAGTCCCCTCGATGAAAAACTGTTTTTT
CDR3aa: CASSPLDEKLFF

j_gene: TRBJ2-3
abundance: NA
d_gene: NA
v_gene: TRBV6-2/TRBV6-3
len: 13
CDR3nt: TGTGCCAGCAAAGTAGCAGACACAGATACGCAGTATTTT
CDR3aa: CASKVADTDTQYF

j_gene: TRBJ2-3
abundance: NA
d_gene: TRBD2
v_gene: TRBV6-1
len: 17
CDR3nt: TGTGCCAGCAGGCCGGGACTAGCGGGAGCTAGCACAGATACGCAGTATTTT
CDR3aa: CASRPGLAGASTDTQYF

j_gene: TRBJ2-7
abundance: few
d_gene: NA
v_gene: TRBV19
len: 13
CDR3nt: TGTGCCAGTAGCCCGGTGGGCAGGTGGGAGCAGTACTTC
CDR3aa: CASSPVGRWEQYF

j_gene: TRBJ2-3
abundance: NA
d_gene: NA
v_gene: TRBV19
len: 13
CDR3nt: TGTGCCACCGTAGGGTCAAGCACAGATACGCAGTATTTT
CDR3aa: CATVGSSTDTQYF

j_gene: TRBJ1-1
abundance: NA
d_gene: NA
v_gene: TRBV12-3/TRBV12-4
len: 15
CDR3nt: TGTGCCAGCAGTTCACAAGGCGAACTGAACACTGAAGCTTTCTTT
CDR3aa: CASSSQGELNTEAFF

j_gene: TRBJ2-7
abundance: few
d_gene: NA
v_gene: TRBV29-1
len: 12
CDR3nt: TGCAGCGTCCGGTTAGCGTCCTACGAGCAGTACTTC
CDR3aa: CSVRLASYEQYF

j_gene: TRBJ2-5
abundance: few
d_gene: NA
v_gene: TRBV7-9
len: 14
CDR3nt: TGTGCCAGCAGCTTAGCGACTGTGCAAGAGACCCAGTACTTC
CDR3aa: CASSLATVQETQYF

j_gene: TRBJ2-3
abundance: few
d_gene: NA
v_gene: TRBV29-1
len: 10
CDR3nt: TGCAGCGTTGACGGAGGGACGCAGTATTTT
CDR3aa: CSVDGGTQYF

j_gene: TRBJ2-3
abundance: NA
d_gene: TRBD2
v_gene: TRBV7-2
len: 14
CDR3nt: TGTGCCAGCACACTAGCGGGTGTTGTGGATACGCAGTATTTT
CDR3aa: CASTLAGVVDTQYF

j_gene: TRBJ2-5
abundance: few
d_gene: NA
v_gene: TRBV29-1
len: 12
CDR3nt: TGCAGCGTTGTGAGGGGGGCAGAGACCCAGTACTTC
CDR3aa: CSVVRGAETQYF

j_gene: TRBJ2-1
abundance: NA
d_gene: NA
v_gene: TRBV7-2
len: 13
CDR3nt: TGTGCCAGCAGCCAAAACCTAGCGAGGGAGCAGTTCTTC
CDR3aa: CASSQNLAREQFF

j_gene: TRBJ2-4
abundance: few
d_gene: NA
v_gene: TRBV6-2/TRBV6-3
len: 14
CDR3nt: TGTGCCAGCAGTTACAGGTGGGGGGTCGACATTCAGTACTTC
CDR3aa: CASSYRWGVDIQYF

j_gene: TRBJ2-3
abundance: many
d_gene: NA
v_gene: TRBV12-3/TRBV12-4
len: 10
CDR3nt: TGTGCCAGCAGCACAGATACGCAGTATTTT
CDR3aa: CASSTDTQYF

j_gene: TRBJ1-1
abundance: NA
d_gene: NA
v_gene: TRBV15
len: 14
CDR3nt: TGTGCCACCAGCAGAGTTTCAGGGGCCCCTGAAGCTTTCTTT
CDR3aa: CATSRVSGAPEAFF

j_gene: TRBJ2-1
abundance: few
d_gene: TRBD2
v_gene: TRBV12-3/TRBV12-4
len: 15
CDR3nt: TGTGCCAGCAGTGTACTAGCGGGAGTCGGCGATGAGCAGTTCTTC
CDR3aa: CASSVLAGVGDEQFF

j_gene: TRBJ2-1
abundance: NA
d_gene: NA
v_gene: TRBV9
len: 14
CDR3nt: TGTGCCAGCAGCGTACCCGGGAATTACAATGAGCAGTTCTTC
CDR3aa: CASSVPGNYNEQFF

j_gene: TRBJ1-5
abundance: few
d_gene: NA
v_gene: TRBV20-1
len: 12
CDR3nt: TGCAGTGCTAGAGATAACAATCAGCCCCAGCATTTT
CDR3aa: CSARDNNQPQHF

j_gene: TRBJ1-1
abundance: NA
d_gene: NA
v_gene: TRBV6-1
len: 13
CDR3nt: TGTGCCAGCAAAGCGGAGTCTATCACTGAAGCTTTCTTT
CDR3aa: CASKAESITEAFF

j_gene: TRBJ2-3
abundance: NA
d_gene: TRBD2
v_gene: TRBV27
len: 15
CDR3nt: TGTGCCAGCAGTTCTCCGGGACTAGCGACAGATACGCAGTATTTT
CDR3aa: CASSSPGLATDTQYF

j_gene: TRBJ2-7
abundance: NA
d_gene: TRBD2
v_gene: TRBV24-1
len: 16
CDR3nt: TGTGCCACCAGTGATTTGGCTAGCGGGAAGACCTACGAGCAGTACTTC
CDR3aa: CATSDLASGKTYEQYF

j_gene: TRBJ2-1
abundance: few
d_gene: TRBD2
v_gene: TRBV7-6
len: 15
CDR3nt: TGTGCCAGCAGCCATCGAGCGGGAGGTTACAATGAGCAGTTCTTC
CDR3aa: CASSHRAGGYNEQFF

j_gene: TRBJ1-3
abundance: NA
d_gene: TRBD1
v_gene: TRBV4-3
len: 20
CDR3nt: TGCGCCAGCAGCCAACTGTTCCAGGGGACAGGGGGGACCTCTGGAAACACCATATATTTT
CDR3aa: CASSQLFQGTGGTSGNTIYF

j_gene: TRBJ2-1
abundance: NA
d_gene: TRBD2
v_gene: TRBV5-1
len: 16
CDR3nt: TGCGCCAGCAGCACGGGGGCTAGCGGGACCTACAATGAGCAGTTCTTC
CDR3aa: CASSTGASGTYNEQFF

j_gene: TRBJ2-3
abundance: NA
d_gene: TRBD2
v_gene: TRBV19
len: 15
CDR3nt: TGTGCCAGTAGTATAGTCGGGGGGAGCGGAGATACGCAGTATTTT
CDR3aa: CASSIVGGSGDTQYF

j_gene: TRBJ1-1
abundance: NA
d_gene: NA
v_gene: TRBV18
len: 15
CDR3nt: TGTGCCAGCTCACCATTACGATCCCCGAACACTGAAGCTTTCTTT
CDR3aa: CASSPLRSPNTEAFF

j_gene: TRBJ2-3
abundance: NA
d_gene: TRBD2
v_gene: TRBV29-1
len: 14
CDR3nt: TGCAGCGTAACTAGCGGGAGAGGCCCAGATACGCAGTATTTT
CDR3aa: CSVTSGRGPDTQYF

j_gene: TRBJ1-2
abundance: NA
d_gene: TRBD1
v_gene: TRBV10-3
len: 13
CDR3nt: TGTGCCATCAGTGAGTCGGGGACAGCCGGTTTCACCTTC
CDR3aa: CAISESGTAGFTF

j_gene: TRBJ1-2
abundance: NA
d_gene: NA
v_gene: TRBV15
len: 13
CDR3nt: TGTGCCACCAGCAGAGCCGTAGACTATGGCTACACCTTC
CDR3aa: CATSRAVDYGYTF